The 15 T cell receptor beta chains presented below share a single source sample, sequenced in a study of cytomegalovirus exposure and HLA in healthy donors. The PCR had 60 Vbeta and 13 Jbeta primers. Method: immunoSEQ multiplex PCR; TCRdb's copy keeps in-frame clones and lacks some. The sample carries around 140,000 clones, around a tenth recorded once. Sequencing used PBMCs. The source is a man in his forties or fifties in good health and CMV-seronegative.

The chain carries TRBV7-6 and TRBJ1-1; 8 nucleotides agree with TRBD1. The CDR3 contains 14 residues. V dropped 5 bases and J dropped 1; count of bases not matched to a gene: 3. Germline V gene sequence: CDR1 SGHVS, CDR2 FNYEAQ. CDR3 coding DNA: TGTGCCAGCAGCGCGGGACAGGAGAACACTGAAGCTTTCTTT. Translation gives CASSAGQENTEAFF.

V is TRBV30 and J is TRBJ1-1; 10 bases align to TRBD1. Germline V lookup: CDR1 GTSNPN, CDR2 SVGIG (reference sequence). This CDR3 is built from 13 residues. The V gene end was trimmed by 8 bases and the J gene end by 4 bases; junction bases not matched to a gene: 7. CDR3 protein: CAAGTGASTEAFF. In DNA, the CDR3 is TGTGCCGCCGGGACAGGGGCGAGCACTGAAGCTTTCTTT. The full variable domain, in which reference TRBV30 and TRBJ1-1 provide the parts outside the CDR3, is SQTIHQWPATLVQPVGSPLSLECTVEGTSNPNLYWYRQAAGRGLQLLFYSVGIGQISSEVPQNLSASRPQDRQFILSSKKLLLSDSGFYLCAAGTGASTEAFFGQGTRLTVV.

The V call is TRBV6-5, the J call TRBJ2-1, with 10 bases that match TRBD2. Germline V gene sequence: CDR1 MNHEY, CDR2 SVGAGI. V lost 6 bases to trimming and J lost 6 bases; unmatched junction nucleotides: 8. The CDR3 sequence is 15 residues long. CDR3 region: CASSQSGRAPNEQFF. The CDR3 coding sequence is TGTGCCAGCAGCCAAAGCGGGAGGGCCCCCAATGAGCAGTTCTTC.

About this clone: Other nucleotide sequences in the sample specify the same CDR3. This sequence joins TRBV15 and TRBJ2-5; D ambiguous. The CDR3 covers 15 residues. V was trimmed by 0 bases and J by 4 bases, leaving 12 bases between them. Looked up from germline, CDR1 is LNHNV and CDR2 is YYDKDF (reference sequence). The CDR3 DNA reads TGTGCCACCAGCAGAGATGGAGTTTCGGGAGAGACCCAGTACTTC. Translating it yields CATSRDGVSGETQYF.

As for this clone: An end of the junction does not agree with germline; a read error may underlie this. Different DNA sequences within this sample yield the same CDR3. CDR3 loop: CASRDRQGASDTQYF. The CDR3 coding sequence is TGCGCCAGCAGGGATCGACAGGGGGCCTCAGATACGCAGTATTTT. The genes are TRBV6-6 and TRBJ2-3, with 10 bases aligning to TRBD1. The CDR3 spans 15 residues. Looked up from germline, CDR1 is MNHNY and CDR2 is SVGAGI (reference sequence).

This clone was counted only a few times. The rearrangement links TRBV5-3 to TRBJ1-4; tentatively, D is TRBD1 (6 bases). TRBV5-3 qualifies as an ORF whose function is uncertain. Trimming took 4 bases from V and 7 from J, leaving 17 bases between them. The CDR3 consists of 15 residues. In nucleotides, the CDR3 is TGTGCCAGAAGCACGCGTGGGGGCTGGGGTGAAAAACTGTTTTTT. Its translation is CARSTRGGWGEKLFF.

This clone showed up just a few times. V gene TRBV5-4 combines with J gene TRBJ1-3; 7 positions agree with TRBD1. V shed 4 bases and J 4 bases; nucleotides not matched to a gene: 5. The CDR3 runs 14 residues. Germline V lookup: CDR1 SGHNT, CDR2 YYREEE (reference sequence). The CDR3 DNA reads TGTGCCAGCAGCACGGACAGGTCAGGAAACACCATATATTTT. Its protein product is CASSTDRSGNTIYF.

V usage is TRBV30 and J usage is TRBJ1-5, with TRBD1 identical over 12 bases. The CDR3 runs 17 residues. Germline V lookup: CDR1 GTSNPN, CDR2 SVGIG (reference sequence). Losses at the gene ends were 1 base for V and 1 base for J; bases not matched to a gene: 5. Here the CDR3 reads CAWSGGQGARSNQPQHF. The CDR3 region has the DNA TGTGCCTGGAGTGGGGGACAGGGGGCGCGGAGCAATCAGCCCCAGCATTTT.

This clone has just a few counts. V and J are TRBV5-4 and TRBJ2-2, with TRBD2 matching over 7 bases. V shed 1 base, J shed 0 bases, and the junction held 3 bases outside the gene matches. Germline V lookup: CDR1 SGHNT, CDR2 YYREEE (reference sequence). This CDR3 comprises 16 residues. Here the CDR3 reads CASSLREVANTGELFF. The CDR3 DNA sequence: TGTGCCAGCAGCTTGCGGGAGGTTGCGAACACCGGGGAGCTGTTTTTT.

J is TRBJ1-5 and V is TRBV19; D might be TRBD1 (5 bases). The germline V gene has CDR1 LNHDA and CDR2 SQIVND (reference sequence). Deletions cut 3 bases from V and 4 bases from J, with 13 bases between. The CDR3 totals 15 residues. CDR3 nucleotide sequence: TGTGCCAGTAGTATTTTGACAGACGGTAATCAGCCCCAGCATTTT. Protein product: CASSILTDGNQPQHF.

This clone was counted between two and nine times. V is TRBV5-1 and J is TRBJ1-1; D gene ambiguous. Germline V gene data show CDR1 as SGHRS and CDR2 as YFSETQ. The CDR3 spans 13 residues. V was shortened by 3 bases and J by 4 bases, with 10 bases between the two germline ends. The CDR3: CASSSDLSTEAFF. In DNA, the CDR3 is TGCGCCAGCAGCTCGGACTTAAGCACTGAAGCTTTCTTT.

This clone has more than one count but fewer than ten. This chain joins TRBV5-6 and TRBJ1-2, with a possible D match to TRBD1 (5 bases). Germline CDR1 reads SGHDT; CDR2 reads YYEEEE. V lost 0 bases, J lost 4 bases, and 7 bases lay in between. The CDR3 runs to 13 residues. CDR3: CASSLAGGYGYTF. In nucleotides, the CDR3 is TGTGCCAGCAGCTTGGCCGGGGGCTATGGCTACACCTTC. Based on the CDR3 plus reference TRBV5-6 and TRBJ1-2, the full variable domain is DAGVTQSPTHLIKTRGQQVTLRCSPKSGHDTVSWYQQALGQGPQFIFQYYEEEERQRGNFPDRFSGHQFPNYSSELNVNALLLGDSALYLCASSLAGGYGYTFGSGTRLTVV.

This chain uses TRBV29-1 with TRBJ2-3, with 8 bases aligning to TRBD1. V trimming: 4 bases; J trimming: 4 bases; junction bases outside the gene matches: 4. Germline loops: CDR1 SQVTM, CDR2 ANQGSEA. This CDR3 has 13 residues. This CDR3 reads CSVGTGWADTQYF. The CDR3 DNA sequence: TGCAGCGTTGGGACAGGGTGGGCAGATACGCAGTATTTT.

This clone was counted between two and nine times. V usage is TRBV5-1 and J usage is TRBJ1-6; no clear D. This CDR3 is built from 14 residues. The V end was cut by 4 bases, the J end by 10 bases, with 15 bases between. Germline V CDR1 and CDR2: SGHRS, YFSETQ. CDR3 nucleotides: TGCGCCAGCAGCCCCCGGGTTGGCGGATCACCCCTCCACTTT. Protein sequence: CASSPRVGGSPLHF.

The chain has TRBV2 and TRBJ2-1; tentatively, D is TRBD1 (6 bases). V gave up 7 bases and J gave up 2 bases, with 12 bases separating them. Germline V gene data show CDR1 as SNHLY and CDR2 as FYNNEI. The CDR3 has 14 residues. The CDR3 region has the DNA TGTGCCAGCAACCGGCAGGGGCCCTACAATGAGCAGTTCTTC. The encoded protein is CASNRQGPYNEQFF.